This T cell receptor (beta chain) was observed in a study of blood T cell repertoires in COVID-19. At the level of the study: There were acute and convalescent COVID-19 samples, and they came from the United States, Italy and Spain.

Germline CDR1 and CDR2: MNHNY and SVGAGI (reference sequence). The CDR3 extends over 15 amino acids. Trimming stripped 7 bases from V and 3 bases from J, with 16 bases between. Donors were grouped by their self-reported clinical history. Donors in Cohort 3 who had recovered were those with two negative PCRs, healthcare professional clearance, or resolution of their symptoms. Original processing notes: Scientists estimated how many nucleated cells there were by amplifying reference gene primers. Clones were read by immunoSEQ multiplex PCR, and TCRdb kept only the in-frame ones, dropping some. For V, J and clone size, that table is used; D and trimming come from the DNA. Of 110,000 to 150,000 clones in the sample, around 83% were seen once.

This chain connects TRBV6-6 to TRBJ1-5, with D possibly TRBD1 on 6 matching bases. The TCR comes from a man aged 50 to 59 who had recovered from COVID-19. The specimen sequenced was PBMCs or T cells enriched from blood (not recorded which). CDR3 coding DNA: TGTGCCAGCACTCTGGGGCAGGGGTACAATCAGCCCCAGCATTTT. This encodes CASTLGQGYNQPQHF.